One T cell receptor (beta chain) is described in this entry. Germline V gives CDR1 SGHVS, CDR2 FQNEAQ. The CDR3 totals 15 residues. With 5 bases removed from V and 3 bases from J, the gap between germline ends came to 14 bases. The sample belongs to a study of blood T cell repertoires in COVID-19. On the study more broadly: T cells, B-cell-depleted T cells, or PBMCs supplied cDNA or gDNA.

Assay used: immunoSEQ multiplex PCR; TCRdb lists only in-frame clones, some missing. The repertoire has about 370,000 clones, roughly 90% of them found once; the top ten carry about 2.9%. The gene calls are TRBV7-8 and TRBJ2-1; D might be TRBD2 (6 bases). The source of this sequence is a woman in her thirties with COVID-19, enrolled during active disease. The sample comprised peripheral blood. The CDR3 here is CASSPRRRGYNEQFF. CDR3 DNA: TGTGCCAGCAGCCCCAGGCGGCGGGGCTACAATGAGCAGTTCTTC.